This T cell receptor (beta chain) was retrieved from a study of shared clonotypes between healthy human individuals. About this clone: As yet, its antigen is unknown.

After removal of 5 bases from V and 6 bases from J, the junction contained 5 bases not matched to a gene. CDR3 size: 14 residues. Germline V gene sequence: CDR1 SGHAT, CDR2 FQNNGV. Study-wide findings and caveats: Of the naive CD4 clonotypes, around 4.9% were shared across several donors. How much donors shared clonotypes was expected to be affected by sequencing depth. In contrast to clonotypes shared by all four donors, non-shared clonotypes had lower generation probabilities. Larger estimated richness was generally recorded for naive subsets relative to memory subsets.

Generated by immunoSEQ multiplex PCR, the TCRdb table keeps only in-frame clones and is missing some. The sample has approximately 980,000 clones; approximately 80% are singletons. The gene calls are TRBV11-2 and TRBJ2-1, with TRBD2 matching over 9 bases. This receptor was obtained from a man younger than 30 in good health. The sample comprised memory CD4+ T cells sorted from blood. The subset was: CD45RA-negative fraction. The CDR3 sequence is CASSPLLAGNEQFF. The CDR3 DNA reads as TGTGCCAGCAGCCCATTACTAGCGGGCAATGAGCAGTTCTTC.